This T cell receptor beta chain was identified in a study of T cells in Graves' hyperthyroidism and ophthalmopathy (dated by TCRdb to the late 2010s). For the wider study: Peripheral blood was sampled at the time of initial diagnosis, prior to any treatment. A discovery cohort of approximately 100 patients, about 43 with Graves' ophthalmopathy and under 60 with stable Graves' hyperthyroidism, was used to find distinguishing TCR V-J signatures. An independent validation cohort of under 20 hyperthyroidism patients and 17 patients who later progressed to ophthalmopathy tested prospective prediction of ophthalmopathy. The 95 to 100 discovery patients were divided at random into training and test sets in a 7:3 ratio. In addition, the study compared T-cell repertoires in thyroid tissue and in blood from five to seven Graves' hyperthyroidism patients. After sampling, hyperthyroidism patients received methimazole starting at 30 mg daily, and ophthalmopathy patients received high-dose intravenous methylprednisolone. TCR Vbeta CDR3 sequencing of 130 to 150 peripheral blood samples (about 45 ophthalmopathy, roughly 72 hyperthyroidism and roughly 17 progressor patients) is reported in the paper.

TCR beta CDR3 regions were amplified from RNA transcripts. For the first round of RT-PCR on the TCR CDR3, the HTBI primer set was used together with the Qiagen OneStep RT-PCR kit. Libraries were constructed in a second round of multiplex PCR, after which size selection and purification were carried out. Sequencing of the libraries was done on an Illumina HiSeq2000 using paired-end 100 bp reads. As for the authors' bioinformatics: SOAPnuke was used to process the raw data, throwing out any read that contained adapters or uncalled bases, had a mean Phred below 15, or lacked an exact constant-primer or identifier match. COPE v1.2.5 was used to merge high-quality paired reads, and clonotypes were defined as unique nucleotide sequences. MiTCR v1.1 was used to align clonotypes to the IMGT TRBV, TRBD and TRBJ reference segments. Only V-J combinations with frequency above 0.0001, covering 99.2% of repertoires, were analysed. A TCS score was defined as the ratio of F50 (clonal expansion) to E x V (chaos), with BLOSUM62-based TCRdist applied between CDR3 peptides within each V-J. Welch's t-statistics and random forest reduced 500 to 650 V-J features to 10 to 15, which were used in a naive Bayes classifier (R e1071). TCRdb cleaned the public reads at Q25 with fastp, built clones with MiXCR and kept in-frame beta chains. Identical CDR3 proteins give one entry, which carries the most common genes and DNA. TCRdb's processing, not the authors', yielded these V and J calls. In all, the sample holds about 640,000 distinct CDR3 sequences, and less than 25% of those were seen once. The top ten clonotypes cover under 35% of the sample.

Moderately to severely active disease, a Clinical Activity Score of at least 3, a NOSPECS grade of at least 4, and a duration under 3 months were present in ophthalmopathy patients. Any patient with an uncontrolled infection, another autoimmune disease, pregnancy or lactation was excluded. Diagnoses relied on clinical symptoms, serum thyroxine and TRAb, thyroid ultrasound and orbital computed tomography. PBMCs were isolated from about 10 ml of fresh peripheral blood by Ficoll-Paque density gradient centrifugation. Trizol reagent was used to extract total RNA, and RNA quality was then checked on an Agilent 2100 Bioanalyzer. The V end loses 5 bases and the J end loses 0 bases, and a stretch of 13 bases separates them. CDR1 and CDR2 are drawn from the germline V gene: SQVTM, ANQGSEA. Including the terminal cysteine and phenylalanine, the CDR3 comprises 14 residues. CDR3 DNA is the only sequence kept; it has 42 bases, read in frame from the first base.

What the research found in general, with its limitations: A model built on a 13 V-J signature distinguished ophthalmopathy from stable hyperthyroidism, reaching 85% to 90% sensitivity and 81.08% specificity in cross-validation and 80%/75% in testing. In validation, progression to ophthalmopathy was predicted by the model with around 70% sensitivity and roughly 76% specificity, a median of roughly six months before onset. Sample size was not statistically predetermined, and blinding of investigators to group allocation was not performed. Blood samples also contained most of the expanded thyroid clonotypes (frequency above 0.001), which suggests that blood repertoires may reflect thyroid immune responses.

This clonotype was counted between two and nine times. Its antigen has not been determined. The sample holds no much larger clone one base away, and base qualities are not on file. The sequencing sample was made of blood. The clonotype comes from a man aged 30-40 years with Graves' ophthalmopathy. Recombination linked TRBV29-1 to TRBJ1-2, with the D segment identity uncertain. This receptor carries the CDR3 CSVREPGTNYGYTF. The base sequence is TGCAGCGTTCGGGAACCCGGAACTAACTATGGCTACACCTTC.